The source of this T cell receptor beta chain is a study of blood T cell repertoires in COVID-19. Study information: Specimens from acute and convalescent COVID-19 originated in the United States, Italy and Spain.

The germline gives CDR1 LNHDA, CDR2 SQIVND (reference sequence). The V end lost 2 bases, the J end lost 4 bases, and 15 bases lay between the germline ends. The CDR3 loop spans 16 amino acids. In the source study's methods: Amplified reference gene primers provided the basis for estimating nucleated cell counts. TCRdb's copy holds only in-frame clones and misses some; the assay was immunoSEQ multiplex PCR. Clone size and the V and J calls come from that table; the DNA yielded D and trimming. The table lists about 49,000 clones, 81% of them singletons. The rearrangement uses TRBV19 and TRBJ1-3; the D is unclear. This sequence originates from an elderly woman with COVID-19, enrolled during active disease. Sequencing used peripheral blood. The CDR3 DNA reads as TGTGCCAGTAGTATAAGGGAGAAGAGAGGAGGAAACACCATATATTTT. It specifies CASSIREKRGGNTIYF.